What follows are 5 T cell receptor beta chains derived from one specimen sequenced in a study of CD8+CD57+ T cells in acquired aplastic anemia. Both TCR beta VDJ combination and CDR3 sequence profiling were carried out. Genomic DNA was the template for this profiling. TCRdb called the reads again in MiXCR, with one record for every CDR3 protein. The profile shows approximately 130,000 distinct CDR3 sequences, approximately 41% of them singletons. Input material: sorted CD4+, CD8+, or CD8+CD57+ T cells (not recorded which) from PBMCs. All receptors come from a human donor in good health, serving as a control.

The table lists this clonotype with many counts. This chain connects TRBV5-1 to TRBJ2-3; no definite D call. Germline V gene data show CDR1 as SGHRS and CDR2 as YFSETQ. This CDR3 region has 17 residues. Trimming pared 1 base from V and 0 bases from J, leaving 15 bases between. In nucleotides, the CDR3 is TGCGCCAGCAGCTTGTTGACCCGACCCCGTAGCACAGATACGCAGTATTTT. Translated: CASSLLTRPRSTDTQYF.

V gene TRBV7-9 combines with J gene TRBJ1-6; TRBD1 is a possible D gene (5 bases). CDR1 SEHNR and CDR2 FQNEAQ come from the germline V gene (reference sequence). This CDR3 has 15 residues. Trimming took off 1 base at V and 5 bases at J, with 9 bases between the two ends. CDR3 amino acids: CASSLVQGNNSPLHF. The CDR3 DNA is TGTGCCAGCAGCTTAGTGCAGGGAAATAATTCACCCCTCCACTTT.

This clonotype was seen ten or more times. The V call is TRBV5-4, the J call TRBJ2-7, with D perhaps matching TRBD1 or TRBD2 (6 bases each). Between the trimmed V and J ends, which lost 2 bases and 4 bases, there was a span of 13 bases. CDR3 length: 14 amino acids. Germline lookup yields CDR1 SGHNT and CDR2 YYREEE (reference sequence). The DNA for the CDR3 is TGTGCCAGCAGCTTCGGGGGCCTCAAGTACGAGCAGTACTTC. This gives the protein CASSFGGLKYEQYF.

In the case of this clonotype: This likely comes from a read error, as the CDR3 has no conserved phenylalanine or tryptophan at its end. The J gene is TRBJ1-1, the V gene TRBV10-3; no clear D. Germline CDR1 ENHRY, CDR2 SYGVKD. This CDR3 is built from 14 residues. DNA of the CDR3: TGTGCCAGCAGTTTAGGGCGCCTGAACACTGAAGCTTTCCTT. This codes for CASSLGRLNTEAFL.

The chain uses TRBV5-5 and TRBJ2-7, with 7 positions matching TRBD1. CDR3 length: 15 amino acids. V trimming: 6 bases; J trimming: 3 bases; junction bases outside the gene matches: 12. Per the germline V gene, CDR1 is SGHKS and CDR2 is YYEKEE (reference sequence). The CDR3 region has the DNA TGTGCCAGCAACTTAGGGGGCGAGGCGCTCTACGAGCAGTACTTC. Protein sequence: CASNLGGEALYEQYF.